The entry below describes one TCR beta chain. Its antigen is not yet known. No much larger clonotype is one base removed from it; base qualities were not supplied. The sample comes from a study of blood T cell repertoires in COVID-19 (dated by TCRdb to about 2020). Looking at the study overall: Collaborator samples came from the United States, Italy and Spain and covered acute and convalescent phases of COVID-19. The material from the prospective study consisted of cDNA or gDNA derived from T cells, B-cell-depleted T cells, or PBMCs. The dataset comprised deeply sampled blood TCRbeta repertoires from subjects exposed to, actively infected with, or recovered from COVID-19. The repertoires were made available in a free public database intended to serve as a resource for research on the immune response to SARS-CoV-2. Samples were obtained from the ongoing ImmuneRACE study (first 160 participants) and from over 1,000 subjects provided by 6 global collaborators. Nearly every sample came with metadata listing a de-identified subject ID, COVID-19 status, age in years and sex. Where HLA class I and class II types were available, the types were taken from metadata supplied by the sample provider, not from assay-based typing. Broader findings and caveats from the paper: The quantity of clinical and demographic metadata differed by source and by participant and was supplied without curation.

Whole blood was collected in K2EDTA tubes by collaborating institutions according to the institutions' own protocols. For TCRbeta analysis, collaborators shipped samples as frozen whole blood, isolated PBMCs, or DNA extracted from either of those sample types. TCRbeta CDR3 regions were amplified from genomic DNA using the immunoSEQ Assay, a bias-controlled multiplex PCR. In the paper's pipeline: The number of nucleated cells in each sample was estimated by amplification of reference gene primers within the assay. To quantify the absolute abundance of each unique TCRbeta CDR3 rearrangement, sequence reads were collapsed and filtered. For each sample, productive Simpson clonality was calculated by taking the square root of Simpson's diversity index across productive rearrangements. In TCRdb, the immuneACCESS table is reduced to in-frame sequences with V and J assigned. These tables do not hold every clone; where another copy was compared, an unresolved V gene accounts for under half, and the others remain unexplained. That table is the source of V, J and clone size, and D and trimming were worked out from the DNA. Present in this sample are 55,000 to 75,000 clones, 79% of which were seen just once. The top ten constitute 3.5% of the sample.

The TCR originated in a man aged 55 to 70 with acute or convalescent COVID-19. The specimen was peripheral blood.

The CDR3 protein: CASSGDIFSYEQYF. The base sequence is TGTGCCAGCAGCGGGGACATTTTTTCCTACGAGCAGTACTTC. The rearrangement joined TRBV11-1 to TRBJ2-7; the D segment could be TRBD1, given 6 matching bases. Trimming removed 5 bases from V and 1 base from J, leaving 12 bases between the germline ends. The CDR3 has 14 amino acids, counting the end cysteine and phenylalanine. Only CDR3 DNA is held: 42 bases, read in frame from base 1. Based on the germline V gene (reference sequence), the CDR1 and CDR2 sequences are SGHAT and FQDESV.